These T cell receptor beta chains were read from a single sample in a study of blood T cells in healthy people across ages. A single record per CDR3 protein comes from TCRdb applying MiXCR to the 5' RACE reads. The table has approximately 730,000 distinct CDR3 sequences, less than 70% seen once. The specimen was blood. The receptors stem from an elderly man in good health. The CDR3 runs from the conserved cysteine through the conserved F or W. The order of the fields is V gene, J gene, D gene, clone size, CDR3 DNA, CDR3 protein. A D gene is named only where the DNA matches it firmly. The size entry is marked missing in some rows and otherwise reads once, few, many or a size class.

v_gene: TRBV14; j_gene: TRBJ2-1; d_gene: NA; abundance: NA; CDR3nt: TGTGCCAGCAGCCAAGCGATTTGGGGGGTTCATGAGCAGTTCTTC; CDR3aa: CASSQAIWGVHEQFF
v_gene: TRBV29-1; j_gene: TRBJ2-7; d_gene: TRBD2; abundance: NA; CDR3nt: TGCAGCGTTGTCGGAGCGGGAGGTAACGAGCAGTACTTC; CDR3aa: CSVVGAGGNEQYF
v_gene: TRBV29-1; j_gene: TRBJ2-4; d_gene: TRBD1; abundance: NA; CDR3nt: TGCAGCGTTGTAGGGGGCGAATCCAAAAACATTCAGTACTTC; CDR3aa: CSVVGGESKNIQYF
v_gene: TRBV9; j_gene: TRBJ2-1; d_gene: NA; abundance: NA; CDR3nt: TGTGCCAGCAGCGTGATGGCGGGACCGAGTTGGAGCAATGAGCAGTTCTTC; CDR3aa: CASSVMAGPSWSNEQFF
v_gene: TRBV7-2; j_gene: TRBJ2-3; d_gene: TRBD2; abundance: few; CDR3nt: TGTGCCAGCAGCTTATTAGCGGGGCGGTCAACGCAGTATTTT; CDR3aa: CASSLLAGRSTQYF
v_gene: TRBV2; j_gene: TRBJ2-3; d_gene: NA; abundance: once; CDR3nt: TGTGCCAGCCTCACCGGGCCTCCAGGTGGGGCGTATTTT; CDR3aa: CASLTGPPGGAYF
v_gene: TRBV13; j_gene: TRBJ2-1; d_gene: TRBD2; abundance: NA; CDR3nt: TGTGCCAGCAGCTCCTCCTCACGTCTAGCGGGAGGCAATTATGAGCAGTTCTTC; CDR3aa: CASSSSSRLAGGNYEQFF
v_gene: TRBV25-1; j_gene: TRBJ2-1; d_gene: NA; abundance: few; CDR3nt: TGTGCCAGCAGTGGTAGCGGTATGAGCTCCTACAATGAGCAGTTCTTC; CDR3aa: CASSGSGMSSYNEQFF
v_gene: TRBV29-1; j_gene: TRBJ2-3; d_gene: NA; abundance: NA; CDR3nt: TGCAGCGTTGAAGGGTCTGGTGGTCCAGATACGCAGTATTTT; CDR3aa: CSVEGSGGPDTQYF
v_gene: TRBV5-1; j_gene: TRBJ2-7; d_gene: TRBD1; abundance: NA; CDR3nt: TGCGCCAGCAGCTTGACAGGGGGCTTCCACGAGCAGTACTTC; CDR3aa: CASSLTGGFHEQYF
v_gene: TRBV12-3/TRBV12-4; j_gene: TRBJ2-5; d_gene: NA; abundance: many; CDR3nt: TGTGCCAGCAGTTTCAGTCAAGAGACCCAGTACTTC; CDR3aa: CASSFSQETQYF
v_gene: TRBV24-1; j_gene: TRBJ2-1; d_gene: TRBD2; abundance: NA; CDR3nt: TGTGCCACCAGTGACACCCGGGGGACTAGCGGGAGGGGGGTTTACAATGAGCAGTTCTTC; CDR3aa: CATSDTRGTSGRGVYNEQFF
v_gene: TRBV20-1; j_gene: TRBJ2-7; d_gene: TRBD2; abundance: NA; CDR3nt: TGCAGTGCTGAGACGGGACTAGCGGGCTACGAGCAGTACTTC; CDR3aa: CSAETGLAGYEQYF
v_gene: TRBV20-1; j_gene: TRBJ2-1; d_gene: NA; abundance: NA; CDR3nt: TGCAGTGCCGACTGGGGGTCTAGCGATCGTTCGGGCAATGAGCAGTTCTTC; CDR3aa: CSADWGSSDRSGNEQFF
v_gene: TRBV7-2; j_gene: TRBJ2-1; d_gene: TRBD2; abundance: few; CDR3nt: TGTGCCAGCAGCTTAGGTTTTGGACTAGCGGGGGACAATGAGCAGTTCTTC; CDR3aa: CASSLGFGLAGDNEQFF
v_gene: TRBV10-3; j_gene: TRBJ2-3; d_gene: TRBD2; abundance: NA; CDR3nt: TGTGCCACACGGGGACTAGCGCAAACAGATACGCAGTATTTT; CDR3aa: CATRGLAQTDTQYF
v_gene: TRBV18; j_gene: TRBJ1-1; d_gene: NA; abundance: NA; CDR3nt: TGTGCCAGCTCTCTCGACATATACACTGAAGCTTTCTTT; CDR3aa: CASSLDIYTEAFF
v_gene: TRBV12-3/TRBV12-4; j_gene: TRBJ1-2; d_gene: TRBD1; abundance: NA; CDR3nt: TGTGCCAGCAGCCGGGACAGCTCAATGAACTATGGCTACACCTTC; CDR3aa: CASSRDSSMNYGYTF
v_gene: TRBV3-1; j_gene: TRBJ1-4; d_gene: NA; abundance: NA; CDR3nt: TGTGCCAGCAGCCTAAGAGGGGCGGGAGATAATGAAAAACTGTTTTTT; CDR3aa: CASSLRGAGDNEKLFF
v_gene: TRBV7-2; j_gene: TRBJ1-2; d_gene: TRBD1; abundance: NA; CDR3nt: TGTGCCAGCAGCTTAAATCGAATCGGGACAGGCCGTTCTAACTATGGCTACACCTTC; CDR3aa: CASSLNRIGTGRSNYGYTF
v_gene: TRBV20-1; j_gene: TRBJ2-3; d_gene: TRBD2; abundance: NA; CDR3nt: TGCAGTGCTAGAGAGAGCGGGAGACACAGAGACGCGTATTTT; CDR3aa: CSARESGRHRDAYF
v_gene: TRBV6-5; j_gene: TRBJ2-5; d_gene: NA; abundance: NA; CDR3nt: TGTGCCAGCGGATGGAAAGAGACCCAGTACTTC; CDR3aa: CASGWKETQYF
v_gene: TRBV2; j_gene: TRBJ1-5; d_gene: NA; abundance: NA; CDR3nt: TGTGCCAGCAGTGAAGCGTGGTATCAGCCCCAGCATTTT; CDR3aa: CASSEAWYQPQHF
v_gene: TRBV18; j_gene: TRBJ1-5; d_gene: NA; abundance: once; CDR3nt: TGTGCCAGCTCACCTGTACAGGCCAGCAATCAGCCCCAGCATTTT; CDR3aa: CASSPVQASNQPQHF
v_gene: TRBV7-2; j_gene: TRBJ2-4; d_gene: NA; abundance: NA; CDR3nt: TGTGCCAGCAGCTTAGGTAAAAACATTCAGTACTTC; CDR3aa: CASSLGKNIQYF
v_gene: TRBV7-3; j_gene: TRBJ2-3; d_gene: TRBD2; abundance: NA; CDR3nt: TGTGCCAGCAGCTTAAGGGGACTAGCGGGAGGGAGCACAGATACGCAGTATTTT; CDR3aa: CASSLRGLAGGSTDTQYF
v_gene: TRBV24-1; j_gene: TRBJ1-2; d_gene: NA; abundance: many; CDR3nt: TGTGCCACCAGTGACACACCCGATCTGGACGGCTACACCTTC; CDR3aa: CATSDTPDLDGYTF
v_gene: TRBV14; j_gene: TRBJ2-3; d_gene: NA; abundance: NA; CDR3nt: TGTGCCAGCAGCCCGGTTCGCTCAGATACGCAGTATTTT; CDR3aa: CASSPVRSDTQYF
v_gene: TRBV21-1; j_gene: TRBJ1-5; d_gene: NA; abundance: NA; CDR3nt: TGTGCCAGCAGGCACGAGGTGGGGAGTAGCAATCAGCCCCAGCATTTT; CDR3aa: CASRHEVGSSNQPQHF
v_gene: TRBV9; j_gene: TRBJ2-1; d_gene: TRBD2; abundance: NA; CDR3nt: TGTGCCAGCAGCGTAGGCGGGAGAGCCCACTACAATGAGCAGTTCTTC; CDR3aa: CASSVGGRAHYNEQFF
v_gene: TRBV9; j_gene: TRBJ2-5; d_gene: NA; abundance: NA; CDR3nt: TGTGCCAGCGGCCGGGGACTCCGAGAGACCCAGTACTTC; CDR3aa: CASGRGLRETQYF
v_gene: TRBV5-1; j_gene: TRBJ2-5; d_gene: NA; abundance: NA; CDR3nt: TGCGCCAGCAGCTTGGGCTCGGACGGGGGGACCCAGTACTTC; CDR3aa: CASSLGSDGGTQYF
v_gene: TRBV12-3/TRBV12-4; j_gene: TRBJ2-1; d_gene: NA; abundance: NA; CDR3nt: TGTGCCAGCAGGATCCGACAAGGGGACAATGAGCAGTTCTTC; CDR3aa: CASRIRQGDNEQFF
v_gene: TRBV5-1; j_gene: TRBJ1-6; d_gene: NA; abundance: NA; CDR3nt: TGCGCCAGCAGCCCTGGGGATCAACTTAATTCATCCCTCCACTTT; CDR3aa: CASSPGDQLNSSLHF
v_gene: TRBV3-1; j_gene: TRBJ2-5; d_gene: NA; abundance: NA; CDR3nt: TGTGCCAGCAGCCAGAGACAGGTTGGAAAAGAGACCCAGTACTTC; CDR3aa: CASSQRQVGKETQYF
v_gene: TRBV25-1; j_gene: TRBJ1-1; d_gene: NA; abundance: few; CDR3nt: TGTGCCAGCAGTGCCGGGGGAACTTTGAACACTGAAGCTTTCTTT; CDR3aa: CASSAGGTLNTEAFF
v_gene: TRBV6-2/TRBV6-3; j_gene: TRBJ2-2; d_gene: NA; abundance: once; CDR3nt: TGTGCCAGTGGAGCCCTGGGCCCTCCGGGGACCGGGGAGCTGTTTTTT; CDR3aa: CASGALGPPGTGELFF
v_gene: TRBV20-1; j_gene: TRBJ2-7; d_gene: TRBD2; abundance: NA; CDR3nt: TGCAGTGCTACCTCCGGGACTAGCGGTCACGGCACCTACGAGCAGTACTTC; CDR3aa: CSATSGTSGHGTYEQYF
v_gene: TRBV5-6; j_gene: TRBJ1-2; d_gene: NA; abundance: NA; CDR3nt: TGTGCCAGCAGCCGGGACCGTAATATCTATGGCTACACCTTC; CDR3aa: CASSRDRNIYGYTF
v_gene: TRBV20-1; j_gene: TRBJ2-1; d_gene: NA; abundance: NA; CDR3nt: TGCAGTGCCCTAGGCAGCTCACAAAACAATGAGCAGTTCTTC; CDR3aa: CSALGSSQNNEQFF
v_gene: TRBV4-1; j_gene: TRBJ2-5; d_gene: NA; abundance: NA; CDR3nt: TGCGCCAGCAGCCAAGATACGGCCGGAGGGCAAGAGACCCAGTACTTC; CDR3aa: CASSQDTAGGQETQYF
v_gene: TRBV20-1; j_gene: TRBJ2-7; d_gene: TRBD2; abundance: NA; CDR3nt: TGCAGTGCCCGGACTAGCGGGAGAGGGAGGGACTACGAGCAGTACTTC; CDR3aa: CSARTSGRGRDYEQYF